What follows are 14 T cell receptor beta chains derived from one specimen sequenced in a study of cytomegalovirus exposure and HLA in healthy donors. Generated by immunoSEQ multiplex PCR, the TCRdb table keeps only in-frame clones and is missing some. The sample includes 65,000 to 70,000 clones, around 93% seen only once; the top ten take about 3%. Sequencing used PBMCs. The receptors originated from a man aged 18 to 29 in good health and CMV-seronegative.

The chain couples TRBV6-1 to TRBJ1-5; possibly TRBD1 for D (6 bases). V lost 1 base to trimming and J lost 7 bases, with 14 bases between them. This CDR3 has 15 residues. Germline CDR1 and CDR2: MNHNS and SASEGT. CDR3 in amino acids: CASSEVEEGGQPQHF. CDR3 coding DNA: TGTGCCAGCAGTGAAGTGGAGGAGGGGGGGCAGCCCCAGCATTTT.

The V call is TRBV7-2, the J call TRBJ2-7; 8 nucleotides align to TRBD2. Germline CDR1 reads SGHTA; CDR2 reads FQGNSA. Germline trimming cut 5 bases from V and 3 bases from J; bases unmatched to any gene: 15. There are 17 residues in the CDR3. CDR3 region: CASSLPVAGRVLYEQYF. The CDR3 nucleotides read TGTGCCAGCAGCCTCCCCGTAGCGGGAAGGGTCCTCTACGAGCAGTACTTC.

This clone was observed a few times. The gene calls are TRBV20-1 and TRBJ1-2; D is unclear. The V end lost 2 bases, the J end lost 7 bases, and 5 bases lay between the germline ends. The CDR3 contains 10 residues. From germline, CDR1 is DFQATT and CDR2 SNEGSKA (reference sequence). This chain's CDR3 is CSARLAGYTF. DNA for the CDR3: TGCAGTGCTAGATTGGCTGGCTACACCTTC.

The rearrangement uses TRBV7-2 and TRBJ2-5; 11 nucleotides align to TRBD1. Trimming cost V 4 bases and J 5 bases; bases outside gene matches: 6. Germline V gene sequence: CDR1 SGHTA, CDR2 FQGNSA. The CDR3 runs to 15 residues. CDR3 nucleotides: TGTGCCAGCAGCTCGGACAGGGGGCGCATCGAGACCCAGTACTTC. Translating gives CASSSDRGRIETQYF.

The chain couples TRBV4-2 to TRBJ1-2, with a tentative D call TRBD1 (6 bases). Germline loops: CDR1 LGHNA, CDR2 YNFKEQ. V was clipped by 0 bases and J by 8 bases, with 22 bases between them. The CDR3 is made up of 17 amino acids. CDR3: CASSQEGGVDGVVGYTF. CDR3 bases: TGTGCCAGCAGCCAAGAAGGGGGGGTAGACGGGGTAGTCGGCTACACCTTC.

The rearrangement links TRBV18 to TRBJ2-3; tentatively, D is TRBD2 (5 bases). Per the germline V gene, CDR1 is KGHSH and CDR2 is LQKENI. With 2 bases removed from V and 7 bases from J, the gap between germline ends came to 7 bases. This CDR3 region has 12 residues. The CDR3 sequence: CASSPDYNTQYF. DNA for the CDR3: TGTGCCAGCTCACCAGACTATAATACGCAGTATTTT.

The CDR3 DNA sequence: TGTGCCAGCAGCTTGGGGGGGGGAGCGTCGACCTACAATGAGCAGTTCTTC. As protein: CASSLGGGASTYNEQFF. The rearrangement links TRBV7-3 to TRBJ2-1, with TRBD2 matching 7 bases. Losses at the gene ends were 3 bases for V and 2 bases for J; bases not matched to a gene: 10. This CDR3 spans 17 amino acids. Germline CDR1 and CDR2: SGHTA and FQGTGA.

The gene calls are TRBV5-1 and TRBJ2-2, with TRBD2 identical over 13 bases. Germline V gives CDR1 SGHRS, CDR2 YFSETQ. This CDR3 has 21 residues. V gave up 3 bases and J gave up 3 bases; unmatched junction bases: 17. The CDR3 spells CASSSRRTSGSPLGDTGELFF. The CDR3 bases are TGCGCCAGCAGCTCCCGACGGACTAGCGGGAGTCCCCTAGGTGACACCGGGGAGCTGTTTTTT.

This clone was counted once. The chain uses TRBV6-4 and TRBJ2-3, with 9 bases matching TRBD1. The CDR3 extends over 15 amino acids. J lost 5 bases, V lost 5 bases, and 8 bases had no gene match. The germline gives CDR1 MRHNA, CDR2 SNTAGT. As DNA, the CDR3 is TGTGCCAGCAGTCCGGACAGGGGCTTAATAGATACGCAGTATTTT. This gives the protein CASSPDRGLIDTQYF.

The genes are TRBV29-1 and TRBJ2-7; D remains ambiguous. The CDR3 runs 14 residues. The ends were cut back, 4 bases at V and 0 bases at J, with 13 bases in the middle. CDR1 and CDR2 from the germline V gene are SQVTM and ANQGSEA. The CDR3 sequence: CSVAPQLSSYEQYF. DNA for the CDR3: TGCAGCGTTGCCCCCCAGTTAAGCTCCTACGAGCAGTACTTC.

This clone was observed a few times. The chain is built from TRBV7-2 and TRBJ1-2, with D perhaps matching TRBD1 (5 bases). With 1 base removed from V and 2 bases from J, the gap between germline ends came to 14 bases. In germline, CDR1 is SGHTA, CDR2 FQGNSA. The CDR3 is 16 amino acids. The CDR3 sequence is CASSLDFSGKNYGYTF. Written as DNA, the CDR3 is TGTGCCAGCAGCTTAGACTTTTCAGGGAAGAACTATGGCTACACCTTC.

This rearrangement joins TRBV9 to TRBJ2-1, with 7 bases lining up with TRBD2. J was trimmed by 7 bases and V by 0 bases; bases with no gene match: 1. CDR1 SGDLS and CDR2 YYNGEE come from the germline V gene. The CDR3 contains 13 residues. This CDR3 reads CASSVGGGNEQFF. The CDR3 nucleotides are TGTGCCAGCAGCGTAGGGGGAGGGAATGAGCAGTTCTTC.

This chain connects TRBV30 to TRBJ2-7; D gene ambiguous. Germline V gene lookup returns CDR1 GTSNPN and CDR2 SVGIG (reference sequence). The length of the CDR3 is 16 residues. V lost 2 bases to trimming and J lost 4 bases, with 21 bases between them. CDR3 DNA sequence: TGTGCCTGGAGTCCAACGTCGAGGCGCTTAGGATACGAGCAGTACTTC. This translates into CAWSPTSRRLGYEQYF.

The CDR3 coding sequence is TGTGCCAGCAGCTTACCCTCGCAGGGGTGGTACGAGCAGTACTTC. Its translation is CASSLPSQGWYEQYF. This rearrangement joins TRBV7-8 to TRBJ2-7, with D possibly TRBD1 on 6 matching bases. Germline CDR1 and CDR2: SGHVS and FQNEAQ. CDR3 length equals 15 residues. The V and J ends lost 2 bases and 4 bases respectively, with 15 bases between them.